These T cell receptor beta chains were read from a single sample in a study of cytomegalovirus exposure and HLA in healthy donors. TCRdb keeps only in-frame clones here, not all; method: immunoSEQ multiplex PCR. The sample includes some 100,000 clones, 60% to 80% of them seen just once. Source material: PBMCs. The receptor source for this set is a woman in her forties or fifties in good health and CMV-seropositive. The CDR3 runs from the conserved cysteine through the conserved F or W. Fields, in order: D gene, clone size, J gene, V gene, CDR3 protein, CDR3 DNA. D genes are given only for firm matches. Not all rows give a size; the values are once, few, many and, for expanded clones, a class.

d_call: TRBD1
clone_size: NA
j_call: TRBJ2-2
v_call: TRBV6-4
cdr3_aa: CASSEQGTTNTGELFF
cdr3_nt: TGTGCCAGCAGTGAACAGGGGACCACGAACACCGGGGAGCTGTTTTTT

d_call: NA
clone_size: NA
j_call: TRBJ2-1
v_call: TRBV27
cdr3_aa: CASSLSPGSGRNEQFF
cdr3_nt: TGTGCCAGCAGTTTATCGCCGGGATCAGGCAGGAATGAGCAGTTCTTC

d_call: NA
clone_size: NA
j_call: TRBJ1-2
v_call: TRBV6-1
cdr3_aa: CASSEATGGIYGYTF
cdr3_nt: TGTGCCAGCAGTGAAGCAACCGGGGGGATCTATGGCTACACCTTC

d_call: NA
clone_size: many
j_call: TRBJ2-3
v_call: TRBV9
cdr3_aa: CASSVYRGGDTQYF
cdr3_nt: TGTGCCAGCAGCGTGTACAGGGGGGGAGATACGCAGTATTTT

d_call: NA
clone_size: NA
j_call: TRBJ1-5
v_call: TRBV19
cdr3_aa: CASSIARTEYSNQPQHF
cdr3_nt: TGTGCCAGTAGTATAGCTAGGACAGAGTATAGCAATCAGCCCCAGCATTTT

d_call: NA
clone_size: NA
j_call: TRBJ2-5
v_call: TRBV21-1
cdr3_aa: CASSKRGALAGVETQYF
cdr3_nt: TGTGCCAGCAGCAAAAGGGGGGCCCTAGCGGGAGTAGAGACCCAGTACTTC

d_call: NA
clone_size: NA
j_call: TRBJ2-5
v_call: TRBV6-4
cdr3_aa: CASSWDSQETQYF
cdr3_nt: TGTGCCAGCAGTTGGGACTCGCAAGAGACCCAGTACTTC

d_call: TRBD2
clone_size: NA
j_call: TRBJ2-1
v_call: TRBV28
cdr3_aa: CASSSLAGVSYNEQFF
cdr3_nt: TGTGCCAGCAGTTCTCTAGCGGGAGTCTCCTACAATGAGCAGTTCTTC

d_call: NA
clone_size: NA
j_call: TRBJ2-3
v_call: TRBV5-1
cdr3_aa: CASNSGLDTQYF
cdr3_nt: TGCGCCAGCAACTCAGGGTTGGATACGCAGTATTTT

d_call: NA
clone_size: NA
j_call: TRBJ2-6
v_call: TRBV6-5
cdr3_aa: CASMKPSGANVLTF
cdr3_nt: TGTGCCAGTATGAAGCCCTCTGGGGCCAACGTCCTGACTTTC

d_call: TRBD2
clone_size: NA
j_call: TRBJ2-7
v_call: TRBV10-3
cdr3_aa: CATGGLAGTYEQYF
cdr3_nt: TGTGCCACCGGTGGACTAGCGGGAACCTACGAGCAGTACTTC

d_call: NA
clone_size: NA
j_call: TRBJ2-1
v_call: TRBV19
cdr3_aa: CASSIPGSNNEQFF
cdr3_nt: TGTGCCAGTAGTATACCGGGTTCGAATAATGAGCAGTTCTTC

d_call: NA
clone_size: NA
j_call: TRBJ1-1
v_call: TRBV28
cdr3_aa: CASTLGGGRTEAFF
cdr3_nt: TGTGCCAGCACTCTCGGGGGGGGGAGGACTGAAGCTTTCTTT

d_call: NA
clone_size: NA
j_call: TRBJ1-3
v_call: TRBV13
cdr3_aa: CASSLVSGQTGNTIYF
cdr3_nt: TGTGCCAGCAGCTTAGTATCTGGACAAACTGGAAACACCATATATTTT

d_call: TRBD2
clone_size: NA
j_call: TRBJ2-4
v_call: TRBV27
cdr3_aa: CASSSASGGNIQYF
cdr3_nt: TGTGCCAGCAGTTCGGCTAGCGGGGGAAACATTCAGTACTTC

d_call: NA
clone_size: NA
j_call: TRBJ1-1
v_call: TRBV6-5
cdr3_aa: CASSYREGSAFF
cdr3_nt: TGTGCCAGCAGTTACAGGGAGGGTTCGGCTTTCTTT

d_call: NA
clone_size: NA
j_call: TRBJ1-4
v_call: TRBV6-1
cdr3_aa: CASSEGGIYEKLFF
cdr3_nt: TGTGCCAGCAGTGAAGGCGGAATCTATGAAAAACTGTTTTTT

d_call: NA
clone_size: few
j_call: TRBJ2-5
v_call: TRBV28
cdr3_aa: CASSPPEGLETQYF
cdr3_nt: TGTGCCAGCAGCCCCCCGGAGGGCCTAGAGACCCAGTACTTC

d_call: TRBD1
clone_size: NA
j_call: TRBJ2-7
v_call: TRBV25-1
cdr3_aa: CASNLQGQEYEQYF
cdr3_nt: TGTGCCAGCAACCTACAGGGGCAAGAATACGAGCAGTACTTC